This passage covers 4 T cell receptor beta chains from one sample sequenced in a study of beta chain features in type 1 diabetes (dated by TCRdb to about 2018). General conclusions and limits of the study: A moderate but significant shortening of TCRB CDR3 length was observed in type 1 diabetes patients in all four CD4+ subsets.

Their cognate antigens are unknown. The method was the immunoSEQ multiplex PCR assay. The High Capacity cDNA Reverse Transcription Kit was used to reverse transcribe all of the isolated RNA, meaning that expressed TCRB transcripts were what got sequenced. Held by TCRdb, this immuneACCESS table contains in-frame sequences only and omits some clones. Under half of the omission traces to an unresolved V gene where checked; the cause of the rest is unknown. The sample table contains about 650,000 clones; only one count was recorded for around 12% of them. The ten largest clones take up more than 0.095% of the sample. Sequencing input: naive CD4+ T cells from blood. The meaning of the sample's cell subset or site label: true naive CD4+ T cells. The receptors here all came from a man aged 25-45 years with type 1 diabetes.

V is TRBV2 and J is TRBJ1-1, with D hard to call. Per the germline V gene, CDR1 is SNHLY and CDR2 is FYNNEI. CDR3 length: 13 amino acids. Trimming took off 6 bases at V and 4 bases at J, with 12 bases between the two ends. Here the CDR3 reads CASREGFATEAFF. The CDR3, as DNA: TGTGCCAGCAGAGAGGGCTTTGCCACTGAAGCTTTCTTT.

This clone has only one observation. CDR3 region: CASSLVASGDYEQYF. DNA for the CDR3: TGTGCCAGCAGCTTAGTGGCTAGCGGGGACTACGAGCAGTACTTC. The chain joins TRBV7-2 to TRBJ2-7, with 9 bases fitting TRBD2. V was pared by 1 base and J by 3 bases, with 4 bases of the junction left unmatched. This CDR3 has 15 residues. Germline CDR1 reads SGHTA; CDR2 reads FQGNSA.

This chain connects TRBV28 to TRBJ2-2; D is unresolved. The germline CDR1 and CDR2 sequences are MDHEN and SYDVKM. This CDR3 has 12 amino acids. The V end lost 5 bases, the J end lost 4 bases, and 5 bases lay between the germline ends. The CDR3 coding sequence is TGTGCCAGCAGTCCCAGCACCGGGGAGCTGTTTTTT. Translated, it gives CASSPSTGELFF.

J is TRBJ2-7 and V is TRBV7-2; 9 positions agree with TRBD1. The CDR3 consists of 15 residues. Looked up from germline, CDR1 is SGHTA and CDR2 is FQGNSA. V lost 3 bases, J lost 1 base, and 4 bases stayed unmatched. This CDR3 reads CASSFTTGGSYEQYF. The DNA for the CDR3 is TGTGCCAGCAGCTTTACGACAGGGGGGTCCTACGAGCAGTACTTC.